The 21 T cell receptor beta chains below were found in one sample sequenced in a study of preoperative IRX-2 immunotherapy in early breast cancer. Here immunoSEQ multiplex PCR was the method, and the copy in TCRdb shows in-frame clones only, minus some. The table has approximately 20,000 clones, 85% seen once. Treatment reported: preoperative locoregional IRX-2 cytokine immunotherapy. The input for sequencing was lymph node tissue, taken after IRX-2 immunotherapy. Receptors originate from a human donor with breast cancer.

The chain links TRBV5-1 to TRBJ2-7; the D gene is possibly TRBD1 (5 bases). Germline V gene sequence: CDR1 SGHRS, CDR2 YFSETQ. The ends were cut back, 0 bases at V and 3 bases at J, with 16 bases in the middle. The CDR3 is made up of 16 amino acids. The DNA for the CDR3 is TGCGCCAGCAGCTTGGGGGGCGACAGTTTTATCTACGAGCAGTACTTC. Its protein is CASSLGGDSFIYEQYF.

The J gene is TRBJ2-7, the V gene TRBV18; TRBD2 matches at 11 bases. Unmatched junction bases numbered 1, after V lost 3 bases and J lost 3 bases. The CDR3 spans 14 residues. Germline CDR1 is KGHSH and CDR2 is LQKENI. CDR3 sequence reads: CASSPTSGSYEQYF. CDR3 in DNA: TGTGCCAGCTCACCTACTAGCGGGAGCTACGAGCAGTACTTC.

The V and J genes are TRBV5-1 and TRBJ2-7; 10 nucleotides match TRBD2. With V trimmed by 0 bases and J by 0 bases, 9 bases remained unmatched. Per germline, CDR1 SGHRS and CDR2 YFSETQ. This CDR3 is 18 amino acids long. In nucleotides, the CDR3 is TGCGCCAGCAGCTTGGGTAGGACTAGCGGTATTTTCTCCTACGAGCAGTACTTC. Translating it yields CASSLGRTSGIFSYEQYF.

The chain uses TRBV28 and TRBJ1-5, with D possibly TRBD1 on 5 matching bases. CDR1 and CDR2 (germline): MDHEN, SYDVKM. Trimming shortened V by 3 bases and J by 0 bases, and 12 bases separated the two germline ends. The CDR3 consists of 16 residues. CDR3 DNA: TGTGCCAGCAGTTTGGTGGGGCCGAATAGCAATCAGCCCCAGCATTTT. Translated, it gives CASSLVGPNSNQPQHF.

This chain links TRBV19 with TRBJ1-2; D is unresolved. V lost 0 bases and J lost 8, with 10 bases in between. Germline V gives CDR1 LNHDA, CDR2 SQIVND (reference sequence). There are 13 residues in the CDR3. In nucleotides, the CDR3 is TGTGCCAGTAGTATAGAAAGAGGTCGGGGCTACACCTTC. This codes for CASSIERGRGYTF.

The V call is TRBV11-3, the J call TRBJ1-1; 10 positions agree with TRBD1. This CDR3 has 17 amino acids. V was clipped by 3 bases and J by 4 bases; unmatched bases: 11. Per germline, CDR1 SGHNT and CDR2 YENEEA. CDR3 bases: TGTGCCAGCAGCTTTGCCCGGGACAGGGGAGGGACCACTGAAGCTTTCTTT. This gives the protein CASSFARDRGGTTEAFF. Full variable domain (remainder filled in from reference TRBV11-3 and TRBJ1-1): EAGVVQSPRYKIIEKKQPVAFWCNPISGHNTLYWYLQNLGQGPELLIRYENEEAVDDSQLPKDRFSAERLKGVDSTLKIQPAELGDSAVYLCASSFARDRGGTTEAFFGQGTRLTVV.

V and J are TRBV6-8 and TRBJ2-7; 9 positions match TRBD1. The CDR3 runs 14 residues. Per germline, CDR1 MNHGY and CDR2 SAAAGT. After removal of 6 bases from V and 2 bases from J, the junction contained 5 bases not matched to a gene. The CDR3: CASRRDREPYEQYF. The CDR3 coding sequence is TGTGCCAGCAGACGGGACAGGGAGCCCTACGAGCAGTACTTC.

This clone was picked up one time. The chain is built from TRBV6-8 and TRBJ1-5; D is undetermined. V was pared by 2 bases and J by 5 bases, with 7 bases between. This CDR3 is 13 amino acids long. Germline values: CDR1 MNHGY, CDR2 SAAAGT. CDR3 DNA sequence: TGTGCCAGCAGTTACAGGTACGATCAGCCCCAGCATTTT. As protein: CASSYRYDQPQHF.

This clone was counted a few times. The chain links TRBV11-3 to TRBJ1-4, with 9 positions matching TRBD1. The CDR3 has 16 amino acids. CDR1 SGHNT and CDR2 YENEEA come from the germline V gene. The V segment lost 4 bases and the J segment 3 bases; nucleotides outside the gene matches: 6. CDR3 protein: CASSSGQGRANEKLFF. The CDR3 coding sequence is TGTGCCAGCAGCTCAGGACAGGGGCGGGCTAATGAAAAACTGTTTTTT.

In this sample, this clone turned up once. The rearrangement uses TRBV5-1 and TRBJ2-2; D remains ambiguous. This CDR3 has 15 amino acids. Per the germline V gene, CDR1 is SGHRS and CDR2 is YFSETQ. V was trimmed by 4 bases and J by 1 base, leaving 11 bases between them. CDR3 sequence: CASSQTPMNTGELFF. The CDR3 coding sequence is TGCGCCAGCAGCCAAACGCCTATGAACACCGGGGAGCTGTTTTTT.

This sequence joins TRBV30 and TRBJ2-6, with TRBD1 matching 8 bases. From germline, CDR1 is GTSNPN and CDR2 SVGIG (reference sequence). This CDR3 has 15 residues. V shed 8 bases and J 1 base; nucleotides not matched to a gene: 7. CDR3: CAGGQGWSGANVLTF. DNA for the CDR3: TGTGCCGGTGGACAGGGCTGGTCTGGGGCCAACGTCCTGACTTTC.

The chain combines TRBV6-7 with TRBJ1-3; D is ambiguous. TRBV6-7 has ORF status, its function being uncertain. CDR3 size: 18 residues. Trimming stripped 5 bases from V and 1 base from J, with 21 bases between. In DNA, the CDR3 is TGTGCCAGCAGTGAAAGAAGTCAGAACACGGATTCTGGAAACACCATATATTTT. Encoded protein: CASSERSQNTDSGNTIYF.

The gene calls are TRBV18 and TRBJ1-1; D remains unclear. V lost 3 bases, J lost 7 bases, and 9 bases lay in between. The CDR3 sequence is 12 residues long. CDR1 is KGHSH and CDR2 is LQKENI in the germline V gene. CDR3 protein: CASSPVVGEAFF. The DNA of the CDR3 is TGTGCCAGCTCACCTGTGGTTGGTGAAGCTTTCTTT. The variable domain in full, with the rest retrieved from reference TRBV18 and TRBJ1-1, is NAGVMQNPRHLVRRRGQEARLRCSPMKGHSHVYWYRQLPEEGLKFMVYLQKENIIDESGMPKERFSAEFPKEGPSILRIQQVVRGDSAAYFCASSPVVGEAFFGQGTRLTVV.

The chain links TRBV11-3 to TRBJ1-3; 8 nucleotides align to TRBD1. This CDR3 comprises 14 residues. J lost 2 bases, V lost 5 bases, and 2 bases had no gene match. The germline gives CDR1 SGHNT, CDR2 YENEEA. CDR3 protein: CASSETGAGNTIYF. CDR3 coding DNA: TGTGCCAGCAGCGAGACAGGGGCTGGAAACACCATATATTTT.

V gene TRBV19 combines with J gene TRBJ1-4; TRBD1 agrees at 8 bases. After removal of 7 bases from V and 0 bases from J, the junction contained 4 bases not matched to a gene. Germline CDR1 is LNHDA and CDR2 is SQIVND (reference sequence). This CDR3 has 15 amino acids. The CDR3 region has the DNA TGTGCCAGTAACCCGGGACAGGCAACTAATGAAAAACTGTTTTTT. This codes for CASNPGQATNEKLFF. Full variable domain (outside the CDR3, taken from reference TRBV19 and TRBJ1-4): DGGITQSPKYLFRKEGQNVTLSCEQNLNHDAMYWYRQDPGQGLRLIYYSQIVNDFQKGDIAEGYSVSREKKESFPLTVTSAQKNPTAFYLCASNPGQATNEKLFFGSGTQLSVL.

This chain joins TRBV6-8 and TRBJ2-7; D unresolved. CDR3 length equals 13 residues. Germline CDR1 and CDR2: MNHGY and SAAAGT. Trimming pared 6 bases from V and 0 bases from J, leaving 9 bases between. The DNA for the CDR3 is TGTGCCAGCAGCCTGACACCCTCCTACGAGCAGTACTTC. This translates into CASSLTPSYEQYF.

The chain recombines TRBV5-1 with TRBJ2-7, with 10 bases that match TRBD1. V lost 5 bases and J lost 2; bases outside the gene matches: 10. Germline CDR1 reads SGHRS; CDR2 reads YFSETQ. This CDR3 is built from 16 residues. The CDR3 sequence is CASSSSRDRGPYEQYF. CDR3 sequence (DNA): TGCGCCAGCAGTTCGAGCCGGGACAGGGGTCCCTACGAGCAGTACTTC.

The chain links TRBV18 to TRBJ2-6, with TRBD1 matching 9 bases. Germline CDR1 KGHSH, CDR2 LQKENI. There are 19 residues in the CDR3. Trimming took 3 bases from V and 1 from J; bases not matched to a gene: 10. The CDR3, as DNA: TGTGCCAGCTCACCGCGGACAGGGGTGAGCTCTTCTGGGGCCAACGTCCTGACTTTC. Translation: CASSPRTGVSSSGANVLTF.

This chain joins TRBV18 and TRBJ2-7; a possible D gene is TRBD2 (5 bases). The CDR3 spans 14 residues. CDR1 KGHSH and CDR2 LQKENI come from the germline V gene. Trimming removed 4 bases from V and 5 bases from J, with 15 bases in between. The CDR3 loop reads CASSLSGERDEQYF. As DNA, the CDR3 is TGTGCCAGCTCACTCTCCGGGGAACGCGACGAGCAGTACTTC.

The CDR3 loop is CASSPGLAGAPEQFF. In DNA form, the CDR3 reads TGTGCCAGCAGCCCTGGACTAGCGGGAGCGCCTGAGCAGTTCTTC. This chain uses TRBV2 with TRBJ2-1; 13 nucleotides match TRBD2. Germline V gene data show CDR1 as SNHLY and CDR2 as FYNNEI. CDR3 length: 15 amino acids. The V gene end was trimmed by 6 bases and the J gene end by 9 bases; junction bases not matched to a gene: 8.

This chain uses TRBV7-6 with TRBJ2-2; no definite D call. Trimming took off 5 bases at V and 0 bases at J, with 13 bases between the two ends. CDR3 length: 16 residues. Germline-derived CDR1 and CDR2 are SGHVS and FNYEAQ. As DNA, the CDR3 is TGTGCCAGCAGCCATACCTGGAGCGCGAACACCGGGGAGCTGTTTTTT. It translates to CASSHTWSANTGELFF. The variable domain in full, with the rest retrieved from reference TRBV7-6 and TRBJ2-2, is GAGVSQSPRYKVTKRGQDVALRCDPISGHVSLYWYRQALGQGPEFLTYFNYEAQQDKSGLPNDRFSAERPEGSISTLTIQRTEQRDSAMYRCASSHTWSANTGELFFGEGSRLTVL.